This T cell receptor (beta chain) was identified in a study of cytomegalovirus exposure and HLA in healthy donors. Overall study findings and caveats: Later analysis suggested links between common viral pathogens and several top significant clusters. Prior analysis indicated that the majority of TCR beta V segments exhibited productivity approximately 87% or approximately 30% of the time. Most subjects' HLA-A and HLA-B alleles were reportedly predicted from TCR beta sequences.

Researchers ran the PCR with 60 Vbeta and 13 Jbeta primers. Profiling relied on immunoSEQ multiplex PCR, and the TCRdb table lists in-frame clones only, not all of them. In the table there are some 120,000 clones, 80% to 90% of which are singletons. The CDR3 is 14 amino acids. The V end was cut by 8 bases, the J end by 7 bases, with 21 bases between. CDR1 and CDR2 from the germline V gene are ENHRY and SYGVKD. This clone was recorded only once. Antigen unknown. The chain employs TRBV10-3 and TRBJ2-7; D is perhaps TRBD2 (5 bases). Source material: PBMCs. This receptor was obtained from a man aged 35 to 55 in good health and CMV-seronegative. The CDR3 DNA reads TGTGCCATCGGGAGAGGCCTGGATATTGGGGAGCAGTACTTC. Its translation: CAIGRGLDIGEQYF.